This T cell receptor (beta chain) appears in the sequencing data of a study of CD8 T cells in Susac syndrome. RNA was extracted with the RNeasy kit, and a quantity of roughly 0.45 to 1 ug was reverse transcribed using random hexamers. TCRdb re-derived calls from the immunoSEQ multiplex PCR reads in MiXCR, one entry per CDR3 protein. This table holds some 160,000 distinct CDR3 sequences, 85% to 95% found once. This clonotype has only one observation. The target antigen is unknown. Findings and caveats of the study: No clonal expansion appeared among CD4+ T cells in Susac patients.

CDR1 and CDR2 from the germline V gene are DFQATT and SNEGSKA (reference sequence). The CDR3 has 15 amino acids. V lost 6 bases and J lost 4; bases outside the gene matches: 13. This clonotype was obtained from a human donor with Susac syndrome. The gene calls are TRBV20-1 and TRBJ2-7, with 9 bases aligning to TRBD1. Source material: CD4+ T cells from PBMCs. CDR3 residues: CSAYNPGTGTYEQYF. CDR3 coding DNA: TGCAGTGCCTATAACCCAGGGACAGGGACTTACGAGCAGTACTTC.